This T cell receptor (beta chain) was sequenced in a study of metastatic and nonmetastatic thyroid tumors. Study-level background: Repertoires of blood and of tissue (tumor or nodule) from malignant and benign thyroid patients were compared.

All patients reached thyroid surgery having received no treatment beforehand. Findings and caveats of the study: The study reportedly found significantly higher TCR beta diversity in malignant thyroid tumors than benign nodules, in blood and tumor.

In the source study's methods: A papillary thyroid cancer distant-metastasis classifier was built from CDR3 differences across clinicopathological groups. TCRdb re-processed the PCR reads through MiXCR. The V and J calls were not made by the authors but by TCRdb's processing. The sample shows some 32,000 clones, around 20% of them seen only once. V dropped 3 bases and J dropped 9; count of bases not matched to a gene: 9. This CDR3 contains 15 residues. CDR1 ENHRY and CDR2 SYGVKD come from the germline V gene. Note on this clone: Antigen: not known.

The sequence was obtained from a female donor with papillary thyroid cancer or a benign thyroid nodule (not recorded which). Some clones in this sample may be carry-over from other donors' samples. Sequenced: blood. The rearrangement links TRBV10-3 to TRBJ1-2; TRBD1 agrees at 11 bases. CDR3 nucleotide sequence: TGTGCCATCAGTGACCCGGGGACAGGGGGGATGAGCTACACCTTC. Translation: CAISDPGTGGMSYTF.